The 18 T cell receptor beta chains reported below all come from one sample, sequenced in a study of regulatory T cells in long-lasting Graves disease. Arm-PCR with iRepertoire HTBI primers amplified the CDR3 regions for these TCR beta libraries. MiXCR, run by TCRdb on the multiplex PCR reads, gives a single entry per CDR3 protein. The sample lists around 450,000 distinct CDR3 sequences; 15% to 20% were seen once. Time point noted: newly diagnosed GD, antithyroid drugs for less than 3 months. TCR sequences were obtained from RNA taken from PBMCs. The sample was also reused in another study, on T cells in Graves' hyperthyroidism and ophthalmopathy.

The sample was peripheral blood mononuclear cells (PBMCs), taken at new diagnosis, from a patient treated with antithyroid drugs. All receptors derive from a man between 35 and 55 years old with Graves disease.

The table lists this clonotype with a few counts. The CDR3 DNA reads as TGTGCCAGCACCCGAGGGGGTAGCAATCAGCCCCAGCATTTT. Amino acids: CASTRGGSNQPQHF. The chain links TRBV7-2 to TRBJ1-5; possibly TRBD1 for D (6 bases). The CDR3 covers 14 residues. CDR1 and CDR2 (germline): SGHTA, FQGNSA. V was pared by 7 bases and J by 0 bases, with 10 bases between.

Ten or more counts support this clonotype. The chain employs TRBV2 and TRBJ1-2; 9 bases agree with TRBD1. Germline lookup yields CDR1 SNHLY and CDR2 FYNNEI. V gave up 8 bases and J gave up 12 bases; unmatched junction bases: 7. CDR3 length equals 11 residues. The CDR3 DNA follows: TGTGCCAGCGGGACAGGGTCGGTCGACACCTTC. Residues: CASGTGSVDTF.

This clonotype occurred many times. This chain connects TRBV28 to TRBJ2-7; D is uncertain. V was cut by 4 bases and J by 1 base, with 20 bases left in between. Germline V gene data show CDR1 as MDHEN and CDR2 as SYDVKM. The CDR3 length is 17 residues. CDR3 DNA: TGTGCCAGCAGTTCCGAGAATCTACGGGCTTTATCCTACGAGCAGTACTTC. Translation: CASSSENLRALSYEQYF.

This clonotype was counted many times. This chain uses TRBV24-1 with TRBJ2-1, with D perhaps TRBD1 or TRBD2 (7 bases each). Germline CDR1 is KGHDR and CDR2 is SFDVKD. The CDR3 runs to 20 residues. Trimming stripped 3 bases from V and 1 base from J, with 24 bases between. CDR3 sequence (DNA): TGTGCCACCAGTGATCCACGAAACCAAGACAGGGAGGGTTCCTACAATGAGCAGTTCTTC. Its protein is CATSDPRNQDREGSYNEQFF.

There are a few counts of this clonotype. The CDR3 DNA sequence: TGCGCCAGCAGCTTGGGTCCAGGAAGAAACACCATATATTTT. Its protein product is CASSLGPGRNTIYF. This sequence joins TRBV5-1 and TRBJ1-3; D unresolved. Germline V lookup: CDR1 SGHRS, CDR2 YFSETQ. This CDR3 spans 14 amino acids. Trimming removed 0 bases from V and 5 bases from J, with 9 bases in between.

This clonotype has ten or more counts. The CDR3 loop is CASSLRAISYEQYF. CDR3 nucleotide sequence: TGTGCCAGCAGCCTTAGGGCCATCTCCTACGAGCAGTACTTC. V usage is TRBV3-1 and J usage is TRBJ2-7, with D unresolved. Trimming took 4 bases from V and 0 from J, leaving 10 bases between them. This CDR3 has 14 amino acids. The germline CDR1 and CDR2 sequences are LGHDT and YNNKEL (reference sequence).

The table lists this clonotype with many counts. J is TRBJ2-5 and V is TRBV5-1, with D perhaps matching TRBD1 (6 bases). Germline assignment: CDR1 SGHRS and CDR2 YFSETQ. This CDR3 is built from 16 residues. V was cut by 4 bases and J by 6 bases, with 22 bases left in between. CDR3 DNA: TGCGCCAGCAGCATAGAGCAGGCAGGGGCACTAAAGACCCAGTACTTC. It specifies CASSIEQAGALKTQYF.

As to this clonotype: This sequence may be a read error, since a much larger clone differs from it by one base. V gene TRBV2 combines with J gene TRBJ2-5; D ambiguous. The CDR3 extends over 10 amino acids. CDR1 SNHLY and CDR2 FYNNEI come from the germline V gene. CDR3 region: CASRGIAQHF. As DNA, the CDR3 is TGTGCCAGCAGGGGGATAGCCCAGCACTTC. The variable domain in full, with the rest retrieved from reference TRBV2 and TRBJ2-5, is EPEVTQTPSHQVTQMGQEVILRCVPISNHLYFYWYRQILGQKVEFLVSFYNNEISEKSEIFDDQFSVERPDGSNFTLKIRSTKLEDSAMYFCASRGIAQHFGPGTRLLVL.

This clonotype was observed at least ten times. The rearrangement joins TRBV28 to TRBJ2-3, with 10 bases fitting TRBD2. Per germline, CDR1 MDHEN and CDR2 SYDVKM. Trimming cost V 3 bases and J 4 bases; bases outside gene matches: 7. This CDR3 is 16 amino acids long. The CDR3 DNA reads TGTGCCAGCAGTTTTTCGGAGCGGGAGGGCCCAGATACGCAGTATTTT. Translating it yields CASSFSEREGPDTQYF. Full variable domain (rest looked up from reference TRBV28 and TRBJ2-3): DVKVTQSSRYLVKRTGEKVFLECVQDMDHENMFWYRQDPGLGLRLIYFSYDVKMKEKGDIPEGYSVSREKKERFSLILESASTNQTSMYLCASSFSEREGPDTQYFGPGTRLTVL.

This clonotype occurred many times. The gene calls are TRBV24-1 and TRBJ2-1, with D possibly matching TRBD1 (6 bases). Trimming removed 3 bases at V and 9 bases at J, with 11 bases between. The CDR3 is 13 residues long. Germline-derived CDR1 and CDR2 are KGHDR and SFDVKD. CDR3 region: CATSDVLQGEQFF. The CDR3 DNA reads TGTGCCACCAGTGATGTACTACAGGGTGAGCAGTTCTTC.

The chain couples TRBV28 to TRBJ2-2; 7 bases line up with TRBD1. V was pared by 7 bases and J by 6 bases, with 8 bases of the junction left unmatched. Germline loops: CDR1 MDHEN, CDR2 SYDVKM. This CDR3 spans 14 amino acids. CDR3 bases: TGTGCCAGCAAGGTGGCAGGGGGTCCCGGGGAGCTGTTTTTT. Translating it yields CASKVAGGPGELFF.

The table lists this clonotype with a few counts. The rearrangement joins TRBV7-9 to TRBJ1-2; maybe TRBD1 (6 bases). CDR3 length equals 15 residues. Trimming left V 1 base short and J 7 bases short, with 16 bases between. Germline lookup yields CDR1 SEHNR and CDR2 FQNEAQ (reference sequence). CDR3 nucleotide sequence: TGTGCCAGCAGCTTAGGCCGGGGGGCGTCCGGTGGCTACACCTTC. It encodes CASSLGRGASGGYTF.

J is TRBJ2-1 and V is TRBV30, with 12 bases fitting TRBD2. Looked up from germline, CDR1 is GTSNPN and CDR2 is SVGIG (reference sequence). This CDR3 is 13 amino acids long. V shed 3 bases, J shed 6 bases, and the junction held 0 bases outside the gene matches. The DNA for the CDR3 is TGTGCCTGGAGACTAGCGGGAGGCAATGAGCAGTTCTTC. Translation: CAWRLAGGNEQFF.

The rearrangement links TRBV4-1 to TRBJ2-6; the match to TRBD2 covers 13 bases. Germline V gene data show CDR1 as MGHRA and CDR2 as YSYEKL. V dropped 3 bases and J dropped 0; count of bases not matched to a gene: 5. The CDR3 totals 19 residues. In DNA, the CDR3 is TGCGCCAGCAGCCAGGAACTAGCGGGAGGGGTCTCTGGGGCCAACGTCCTGACTTTC. It translates to CASSQELAGGVSGANVLTF.

This clonotype has ten or more counts. The chain carries TRBV7-2 and TRBJ2-1, with 11 positions matching TRBD2. Germline CDR1 and CDR2: SGHTA and FQGNSA. The CDR3 contains 16 residues. Trimming at V came to 5 bases and at J to 4 bases, leaving 7 bases not matched to a gene. CDR3 loop: CASSMTSGIRYNEQFF. CDR3 coding DNA: TGTGCCAGCAGCATGACTAGCGGGATTAGGTACAATGAGCAGTTCTTC.

This clonotype was found many times. The V gene is TRBV2, the J gene TRBJ2-7; 9 bases are a match to TRBD2. The CDR3 totals 13 residues. Germline CDR1 reads SNHLY; CDR2 reads FYNNEI. V trimming: 6 bases; J trimming: 5 bases; junction bases outside the gene matches: 5. DNA for the CDR3: TGTGCCAGCAGACCACTAGCGGGTCACGAGCAGTACTTC. Its protein is CASRPLAGHEQYF.

This chain uses TRBV29-1 with TRBJ2-3; tentative D call: TRBD2 (6 bases). CDR3 length: 13 amino acids. Trimming took 4 bases from V and 3 from J, leaving 11 bases between them. Germline CDR1 is SQVTM and CDR2 is ANQGSEA. CDR3 protein: CSVVALATDTQYF. Written as DNA, the CDR3 is TGCAGCGTTGTAGCGCTAGCGACAGATACGCAGTATTTT.

This clonotype was observed many times. The V call is TRBV3-1, the J call TRBJ2-1; D is possibly TRBD2 (6 bases). This CDR3 region has 16 residues. Deletions cut 1 base from V and 6 bases from J, with 16 bases between. The germline gives CDR1 LGHDT, CDR2 YNNKEL (reference sequence). CDR3 residues: CASSQVGLAAFNEQFF. For the CDR3, the DNA is TGTGCCAGCAGCCAAGTTGGATTAGCGGCTTTCAATGAGCAGTTCTTC.